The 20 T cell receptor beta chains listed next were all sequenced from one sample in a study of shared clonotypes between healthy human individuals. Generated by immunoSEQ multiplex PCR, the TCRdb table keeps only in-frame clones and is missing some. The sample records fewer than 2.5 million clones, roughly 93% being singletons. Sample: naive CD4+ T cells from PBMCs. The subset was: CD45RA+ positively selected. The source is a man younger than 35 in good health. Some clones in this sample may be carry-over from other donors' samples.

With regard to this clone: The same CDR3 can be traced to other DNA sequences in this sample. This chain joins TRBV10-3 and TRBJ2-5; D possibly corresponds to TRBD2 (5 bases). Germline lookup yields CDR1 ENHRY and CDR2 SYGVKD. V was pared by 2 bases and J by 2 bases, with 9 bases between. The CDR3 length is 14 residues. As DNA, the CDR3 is TGTGCCATCAGTGAGGGAGGCTCTCAAGAGACCCAGTACTTC. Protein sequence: CAISEGGSQETQYF.

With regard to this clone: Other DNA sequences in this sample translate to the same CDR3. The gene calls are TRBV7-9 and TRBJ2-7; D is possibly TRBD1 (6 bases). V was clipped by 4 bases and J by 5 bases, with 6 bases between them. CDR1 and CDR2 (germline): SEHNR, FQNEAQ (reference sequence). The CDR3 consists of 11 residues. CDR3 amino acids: CASSSGDEQYF. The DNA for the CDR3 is TGTGCCAGCAGCTCAGGGGACGAGCAGTACTTC.

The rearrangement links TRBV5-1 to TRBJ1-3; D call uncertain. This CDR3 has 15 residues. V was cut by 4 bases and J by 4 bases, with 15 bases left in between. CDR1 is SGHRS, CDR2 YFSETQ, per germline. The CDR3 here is CASSMDRTAGNTIYF. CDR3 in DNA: TGCGCCAGCAGCATGGACCGGACTGCCGGAAACACCATATATTTT.

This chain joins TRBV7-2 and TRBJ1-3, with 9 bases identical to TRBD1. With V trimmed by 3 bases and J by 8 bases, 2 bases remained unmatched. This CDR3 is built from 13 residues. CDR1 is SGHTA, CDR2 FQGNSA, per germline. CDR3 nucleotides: TGTGCCAGCAGCTTGGACAGGGGCCACACCATATATTTT. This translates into CASSLDRGHTIYF.

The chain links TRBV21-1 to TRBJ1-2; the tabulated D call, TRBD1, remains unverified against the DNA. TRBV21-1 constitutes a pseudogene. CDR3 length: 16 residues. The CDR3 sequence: CASSKGPRTGVHGYTF. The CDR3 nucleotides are TGTGCCAGCAGCAAAGGTCCCAGGACAGGGGTCCATGGCTACACCTTC.

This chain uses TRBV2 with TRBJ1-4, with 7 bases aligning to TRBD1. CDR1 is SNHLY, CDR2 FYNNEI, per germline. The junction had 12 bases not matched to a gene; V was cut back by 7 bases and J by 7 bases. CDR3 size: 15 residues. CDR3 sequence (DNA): TGTGCCAGCAAAGGACAGGCGATTTCGGGTGAAAAACTGTTTTTT. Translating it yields CASKGQAISGEKLFF.

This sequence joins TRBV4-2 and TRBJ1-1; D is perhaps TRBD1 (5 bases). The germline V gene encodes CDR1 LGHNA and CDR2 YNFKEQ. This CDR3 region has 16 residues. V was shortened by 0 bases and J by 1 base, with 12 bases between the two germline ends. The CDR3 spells CASSQDQGRGNTEAFF. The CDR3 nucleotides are TGTGCCAGCAGCCAAGATCAGGGACGGGGGAACACTGAAGCTTTCTTT.

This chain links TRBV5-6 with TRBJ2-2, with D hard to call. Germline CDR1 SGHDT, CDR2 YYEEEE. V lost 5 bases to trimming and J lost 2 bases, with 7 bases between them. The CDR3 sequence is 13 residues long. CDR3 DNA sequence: TGTGCCAGCAGGTACTATAACACCGGGGAGCTGTTTTTT. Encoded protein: CASRYYNTGELFF.

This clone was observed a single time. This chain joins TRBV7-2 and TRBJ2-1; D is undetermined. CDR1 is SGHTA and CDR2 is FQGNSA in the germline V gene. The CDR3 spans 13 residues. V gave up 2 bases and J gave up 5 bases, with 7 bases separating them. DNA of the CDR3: TGTGCCAGCAGCTTATACCCCAACAATGAGCAGTTCTTC. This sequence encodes CASSLYPNNEQFF. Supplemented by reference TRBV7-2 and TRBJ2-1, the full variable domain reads GAGVSQSPSNKVTEKGKDVELRCDPISGHTALYWYRQSLGQGLEFLIYFQGNSAPDKSGLPSDRFSAERTGGSVSTLTIQRTQQEDSAVYLCASSLYPNNEQFFGPGTRLTVL.

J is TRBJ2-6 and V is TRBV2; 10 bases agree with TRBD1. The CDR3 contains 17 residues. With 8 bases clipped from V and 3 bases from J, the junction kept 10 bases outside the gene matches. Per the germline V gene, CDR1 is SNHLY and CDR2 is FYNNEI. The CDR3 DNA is TGTGCCAGCGGACCGGGACAGGGGAAGGGTGGGGCCAACGTCCTGACTTTC. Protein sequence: CASGPGQGKGGANVLTF.

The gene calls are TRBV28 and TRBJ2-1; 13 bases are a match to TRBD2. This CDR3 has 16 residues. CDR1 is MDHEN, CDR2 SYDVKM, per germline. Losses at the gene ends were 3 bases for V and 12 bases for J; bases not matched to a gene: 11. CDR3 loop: CASSLAPTSGRAWQFF. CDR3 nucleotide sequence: TGTGCCAGCAGTTTGGCCCCAACTAGCGGGAGGGCCTGGCAGTTCTTC.

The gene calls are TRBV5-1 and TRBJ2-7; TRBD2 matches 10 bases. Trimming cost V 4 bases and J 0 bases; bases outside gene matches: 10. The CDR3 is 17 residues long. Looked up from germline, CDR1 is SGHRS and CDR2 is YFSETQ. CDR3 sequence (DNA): TGCGCCAGCAGCCTCGGACTAGCGGCCTGGAGCTCCTACGAGCAGTACTTC. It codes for CASSLGLAAWSSYEQYF. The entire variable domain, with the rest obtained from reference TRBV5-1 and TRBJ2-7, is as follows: KAGVTQTPRYLIKTRGQQVTLSCSPISGHRSVSWYQQTPGQGLQFLFEYFSETQRNKGNFPGRFSGRQFSNSRSEMNVSTLELGDSALYLCASSLGLAAWSSYEQYFGPGTRLTVT.

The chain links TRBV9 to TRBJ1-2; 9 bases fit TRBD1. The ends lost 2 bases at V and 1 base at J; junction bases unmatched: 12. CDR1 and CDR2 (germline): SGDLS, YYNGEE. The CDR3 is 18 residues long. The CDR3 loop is CASSVGGGQGRYNYGYTF. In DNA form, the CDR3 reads TGTGCCAGCAGCGTCGGAGGGGGACAGGGAAGGTATAACTATGGCTACACCTTC.

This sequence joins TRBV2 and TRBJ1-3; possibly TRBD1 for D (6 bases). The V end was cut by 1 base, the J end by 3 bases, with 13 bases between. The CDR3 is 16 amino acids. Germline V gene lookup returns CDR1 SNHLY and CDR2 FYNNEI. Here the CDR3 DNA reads TGTGCCAGCAGTGAAGGGGGGCAGCTGCTTGGAAACACCATATATTTT. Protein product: CASSEGGQLLGNTIYF.

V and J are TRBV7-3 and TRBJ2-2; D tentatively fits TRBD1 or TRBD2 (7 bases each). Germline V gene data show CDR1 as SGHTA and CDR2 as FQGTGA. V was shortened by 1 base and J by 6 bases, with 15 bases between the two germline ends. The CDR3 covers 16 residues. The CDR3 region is CASSLMGGGSPGELFF. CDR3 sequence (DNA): TGTGCCAGCAGCTTAATGGGAGGGGGCTCCCCCGGGGAGCTGTTTTTT.

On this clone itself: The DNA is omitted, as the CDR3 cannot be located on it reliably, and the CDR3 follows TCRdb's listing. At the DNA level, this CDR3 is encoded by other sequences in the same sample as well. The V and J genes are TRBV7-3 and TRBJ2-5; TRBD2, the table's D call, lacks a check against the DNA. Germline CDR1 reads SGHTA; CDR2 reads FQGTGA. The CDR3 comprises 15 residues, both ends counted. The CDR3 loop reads CASSPSSGRGETQYF.

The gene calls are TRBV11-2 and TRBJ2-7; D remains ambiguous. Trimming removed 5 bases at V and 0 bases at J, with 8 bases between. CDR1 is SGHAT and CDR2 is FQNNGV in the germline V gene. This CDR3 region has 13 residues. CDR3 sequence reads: CASSLLRSYEQYF. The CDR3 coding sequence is TGTGCCAGCAGCCTACTACGCTCCTACGAGCAGTACTTC.

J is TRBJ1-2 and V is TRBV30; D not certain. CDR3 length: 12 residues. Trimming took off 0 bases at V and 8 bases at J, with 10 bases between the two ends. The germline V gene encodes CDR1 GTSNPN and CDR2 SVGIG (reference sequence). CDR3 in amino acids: CAWSVDVRGYTF. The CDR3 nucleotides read TGTGCCTGGAGTGTAGATGTCCGGGGCTACACCTTC.

This CDR3 is CASSLVYSGNQPQHF. DNA for the CDR3: TGTGCCAGCAGCTTAGTGTACAGCGGCAATCAGCCCCAGCATTTT. The J gene is TRBJ1-5, the V gene TRBV7-2; D unclear. Trimming cost V 1 base and J 2 bases, with 9 bases left between them. The V gene's germline CDR1 is SGHTA and CDR2 FQGNSA. The CDR3 consists of 15 residues.

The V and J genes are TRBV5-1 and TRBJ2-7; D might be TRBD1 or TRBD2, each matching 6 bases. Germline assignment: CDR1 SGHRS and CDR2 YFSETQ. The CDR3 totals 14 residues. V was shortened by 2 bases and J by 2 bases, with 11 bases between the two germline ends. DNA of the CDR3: TGCGCCAGCAGCTTCGGGGGCGGCCCCTACGAGCAGTACTTC. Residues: CASSFGGGPYEQYF. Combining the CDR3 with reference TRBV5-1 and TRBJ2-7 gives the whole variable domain KAGVTQTPRYLIKTRGQQVTLSCSPISGHRSVSWYQQTPGQGLQFLFEYFSETQRNKGNFPGRFSGRQFSNSRSEMNVSTLELGDSALYLCASSFGGGPYEQYFGPGTRLTVT.